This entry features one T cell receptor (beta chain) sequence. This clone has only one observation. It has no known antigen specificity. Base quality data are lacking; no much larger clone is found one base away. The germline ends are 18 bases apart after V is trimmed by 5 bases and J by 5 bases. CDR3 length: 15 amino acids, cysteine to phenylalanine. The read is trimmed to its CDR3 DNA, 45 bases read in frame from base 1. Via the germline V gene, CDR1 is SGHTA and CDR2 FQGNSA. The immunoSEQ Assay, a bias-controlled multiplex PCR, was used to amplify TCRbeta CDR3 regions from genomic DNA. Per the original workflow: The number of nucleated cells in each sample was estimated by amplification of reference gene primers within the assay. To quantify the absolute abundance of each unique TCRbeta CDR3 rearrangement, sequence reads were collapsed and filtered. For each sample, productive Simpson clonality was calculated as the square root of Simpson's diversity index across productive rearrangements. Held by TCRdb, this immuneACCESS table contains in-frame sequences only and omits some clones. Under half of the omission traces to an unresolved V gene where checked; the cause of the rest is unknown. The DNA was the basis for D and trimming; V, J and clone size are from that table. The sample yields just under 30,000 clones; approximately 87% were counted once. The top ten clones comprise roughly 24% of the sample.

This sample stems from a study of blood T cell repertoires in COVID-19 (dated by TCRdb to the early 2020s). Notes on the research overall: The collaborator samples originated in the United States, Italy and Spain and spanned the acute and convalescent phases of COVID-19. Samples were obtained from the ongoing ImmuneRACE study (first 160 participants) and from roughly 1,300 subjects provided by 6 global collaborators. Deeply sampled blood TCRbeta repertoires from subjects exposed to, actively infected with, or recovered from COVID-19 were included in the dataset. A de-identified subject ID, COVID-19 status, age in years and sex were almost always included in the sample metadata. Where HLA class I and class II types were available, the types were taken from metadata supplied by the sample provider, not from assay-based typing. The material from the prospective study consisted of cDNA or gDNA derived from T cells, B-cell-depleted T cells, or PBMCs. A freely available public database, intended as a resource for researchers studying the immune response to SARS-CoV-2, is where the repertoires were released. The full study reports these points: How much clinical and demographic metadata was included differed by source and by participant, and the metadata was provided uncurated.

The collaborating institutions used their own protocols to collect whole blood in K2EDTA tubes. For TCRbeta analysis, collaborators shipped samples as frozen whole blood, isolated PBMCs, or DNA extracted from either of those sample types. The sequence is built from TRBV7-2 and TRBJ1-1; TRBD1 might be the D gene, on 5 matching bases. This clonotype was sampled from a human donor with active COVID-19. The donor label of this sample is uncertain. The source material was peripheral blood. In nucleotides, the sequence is TGTGCCAGCAGCAACGCTGCCGGGGGAGGAACTGAAGCTTTCTTT. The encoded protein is CASSNAAGGGTEAFF.